These T cell receptor beta chains were read from a single sample in a study of naive and memory T cell subsets. One entry per CDR3 protein, called by TCRdb with MiXCR from the UMI-ligation and nested PCR reads. The sample lists about 150,000 distinct CDR3 sequences; about 17% were seen once. Sequenced material: naive CD4+ T cells from blood. The source is a human donor in good health. The CDR3 runs from the conserved cysteine through the conserved F or W. A D gene is named only where the DNA matches it firmly. Size is omitted from some rows. Given values are once, few, many or a class for expanded clones.

V	size	length	D	J	CDR3
TRBV6-1	many	15	TRBD2	TRBJ2-1	CASRTAGWTYNEQFF
TRBV10-2	few	15	-	TRBJ1-1	CASSEWGRGNTEAFF
TRBV2	many	14	TRBD1	TRBJ2-6	CANQGASGANVLTF
TRBV10-3	-	15	TRBD1	TRBJ1-1	CAARRDREMNTEAFF
TRBV7-6	-	13	-	TRBJ2-1	CASSLTSSREQFF
TRBV5-1	-	15	TRBD1	TRBJ2-2	CASSSGTGNTGELFF
TRBV7-2	few	15	TRBD2	TRBJ2-7	CASSPPGLEIYEQYF
TRBV27	few	13	-	TRBJ1-1	CASTRGQNTEAFF
TRBV6-2/TRBV6-3	-	17	TRBD2	TRBJ2-7	CASKEVLAGVRTYEQYF
TRBV2	-	12	TRBD1	TRBJ1-6	CAGGQDDSPLHF
TRBV29-1	many	14	-	TRBJ2-6	CSVETGSGANVLTF
TRBV2	-	11	-	-	CASSGSDIQYF
TRBV5-1	-	16	-	TRBJ1-3	CASSLRTRGTSNTIYF
TRBV6-5	many	14	TRBD2	TRBJ2-7	CASRASGTRDEQYF
TRBV7-9	few	15	TRBD1	TRBJ2-2	CASSSGQSNTGELFF
TRBV20-1	few	14	-	TRBJ1-5	CSAREVYSNQPQHF